This T cell receptor beta chain was identified during a study of OX40 agonist ivuxolimab in advanced cancers. The V gene end was trimmed by 7 bases and the J gene end by 8 bases; junction bases not matched to a gene: 6. CDR1 and CDR2 (germline): SNHLY, FYNNEI. The CDR3 has 13 amino acids. TCRdb's table, derived via immunoSEQ multiplex PCR, lists solely in-frame clones and lacks some. The repertoire holds around 72,000 clones, with roughly 90% as singletons. V usage is TRBV2 and J usage is TRBJ1-4, with TRBD1 identical over 8 bases. Here the sequenced sample was CD4+ or CD8+ T cells sorted from blood, taken in a trial of the OX40 agonist ivuxolimab. The TCR sequence derives from an adult with an advanced solid tumor such as melanoma, head and neck, liver or kidney cancer. The CDR3 spells CASTRRQGEKLFF. Here the CDR3 DNA reads TGTGCCAGCACCCGGCGACAGGGGGAAAAACTGTTTTTT.